The TCR beta chain described here comes from a study of blood T cell repertoires in COVID-19. Background on the study: Collection of acute and convalescent COVID-19 samples took place in the United States, Italy and Spain.

Germline V gives CDR1 SGHDN, CDR2 FVKESK. V lost 0 bases, J lost 7 bases, and 6 bases lay in between. CDR3 length equals 13 residues. Individuals aged 18 to 89 years were recruited from about two dozen US areas. A COVID-19 case was met by exposed participants within 2 weeks before study entry. Authors' data handling: Reference gene primer amplification gave nucleated cell count estimates. Sequenced by immunoSEQ multiplex PCR; TCRdb stores in-frame clones only, minus some. V, J and clone size are taken as reported in that table, and D and trimming were inferred from the DNA itself. The sample includes 200,000 to 250,000 clones, roughly 90% seen only once; the top ten take roughly 15%.

Sequencing was done on a sample of PBMCs or T cells enriched from blood (not recorded which). The sequence was collected from a man aged 25 to 40 who had been exposed to COVID-19. The chain joins TRBV14 to TRBJ2-2, with no clear D. The CDR3 DNA sequence: TGTGCCAGCAGCCAAGATCTGTACGGGGAGCTGTTTTTT. Translated: CASSQDLYGELFF.